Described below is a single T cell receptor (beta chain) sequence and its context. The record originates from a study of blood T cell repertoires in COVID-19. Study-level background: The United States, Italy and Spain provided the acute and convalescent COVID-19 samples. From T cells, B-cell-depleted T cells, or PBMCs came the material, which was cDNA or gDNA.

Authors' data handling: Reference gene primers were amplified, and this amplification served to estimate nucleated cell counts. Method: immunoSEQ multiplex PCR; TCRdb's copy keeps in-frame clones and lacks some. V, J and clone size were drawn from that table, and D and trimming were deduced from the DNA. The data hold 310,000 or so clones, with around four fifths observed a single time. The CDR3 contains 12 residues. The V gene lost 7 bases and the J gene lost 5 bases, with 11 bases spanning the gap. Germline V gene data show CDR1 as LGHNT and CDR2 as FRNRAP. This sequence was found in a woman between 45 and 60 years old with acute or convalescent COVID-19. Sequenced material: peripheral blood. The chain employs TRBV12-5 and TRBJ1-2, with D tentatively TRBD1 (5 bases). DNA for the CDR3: TGTGCTAGTGTCTTAGGGACTTATGGCTACACCTTC. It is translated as CASVLGTYGYTF.